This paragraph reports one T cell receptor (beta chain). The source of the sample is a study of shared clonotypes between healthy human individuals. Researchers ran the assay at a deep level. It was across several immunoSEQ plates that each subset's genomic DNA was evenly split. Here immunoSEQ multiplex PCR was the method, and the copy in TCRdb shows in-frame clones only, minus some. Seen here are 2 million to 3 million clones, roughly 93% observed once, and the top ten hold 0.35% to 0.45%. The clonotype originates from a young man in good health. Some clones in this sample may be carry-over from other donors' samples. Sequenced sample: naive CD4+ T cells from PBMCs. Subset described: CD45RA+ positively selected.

The CDR3 nucleotides are TGTGCCAGCAGCTTAAACAGGGTAGACGGGGAGCTGTTTTTT. Translated: CASSLNRVDGELFF. The rearrangement joins TRBV7-2 to TRBJ2-2; maybe TRBD1 (6 bases). Germline CDR1 reads SGHTA; CDR2 reads FQGNSA. The CDR3 is made up of 14 amino acids. Trimming took 2 bases from V and 7 from J, leaving 11 bases between them.